A single T cell receptor (beta chain) is shown here with its context. The assay was immunoSEQ multiplex PCR, and TCRdb's table has in-frame clones only and misses some. The sample has more than 200,000 clones, about 69% seen once; the top ten hold 8.5% to 14%. The V and J ends lost 2 bases and 5 bases respectively, with 9 bases between them. This CDR3 contains 13 residues. CDR1 is MNHEY, CDR2 SMNVEV, per germline (reference sequence). The data stem from a study of shared clonotypes between healthy human individuals. Study information: Sampling drew on donors who were two women and a few men aged 18 to 49.

The specimen was memory CD4+ T cells sorted from blood. Subset given: CD45RA-negative fraction. The rearrangement uses TRBV27 and TRBJ1-1, with D perhaps matching TRBD1 (6 bases). The receptor's source is a man under 40 in good health. CDR3 bases: TGTGCCAGCAGTTTAAACAGGGTGACTGAAGCTTTCTTT. This codes for CASSLNRVTEAFF.